A selection of T cell receptor beta chains follows, all from one sample in a study of cytomegalovirus exposure and HLA in healthy donors. Method: immunoSEQ multiplex PCR; TCRdb's copy keeps in-frame clones and lacks some. The table includes around 120,000 clones, 85% to 90% detected once. Sequenced material: PBMCs. These receptors were taken from a young woman in good health and CMV-seronegative. Both conserved end residues are part of each CDR3. D genes are given only for firm matches. Size is stated for part of the rows, as once, few or many counts, or as a class when the clone is expanded.

j_gene: TRBJ2-1; abundance: NA; v_gene: TRBV28; d_gene: TRBD2; CDR3aa: CASSKSHSGSSYNEQFF; CDR3nt: TGTGCCAGCAGCAAATCGCATAGCGGGAGCTCCTACAATGAGCAGTTCTTC
j_gene: TRBJ1-5; abundance: NA; v_gene: TRBV9; d_gene: TRBD1; CDR3aa: CASSGGDSRNQPQHF; CDR3nt: TGTGCCAGCAGCGGTGGGGACAGTAGAAATCAGCCCCAGCATTTT
j_gene: TRBJ2-2; abundance: NA; v_gene: TRBV9; d_gene: TRBD1; CDR3aa: CASSVAPGQVTTGELFF; CDR3nt: TGTGCCAGCAGCGTAGCTCCGGGACAGGTTACGACCGGGGAGCTGTTTTTT
j_gene: TRBJ1-1; abundance: NA; v_gene: TRBV27; d_gene: NA; CDR3aa: CASSVRSPPAEAFF; CDR3nt: TGTGCCAGCAGCGTCAGGTCCCCCCCTGCTGAAGCTTTCTTT
j_gene: TRBJ2-5; abundance: few; v_gene: TRBV5-4; d_gene: TRBD2; CDR3aa: CASSRGLAGTQETQYF; CDR3nt: TGTGCCAGCAGCCGCGGACTAGCGGGAACACAAGAGACCCAGTACTTC
j_gene: TRBJ1-5; abundance: NA; v_gene: TRBV28; d_gene: NA; CDR3aa: CASSLVGSQPQHF; CDR3nt: TGTGCCAGCAGTTTAGTTGGCAGTCAGCCCCAGCATTTT
j_gene: TRBJ1-1; abundance: NA; v_gene: TRBV9; d_gene: TRBD1; CDR3aa: CASSVSGGSTEAFF; CDR3nt: TGTGCCAGCAGCGTATCAGGGGGCTCCACTGAAGCTTTCTTT
j_gene: TRBJ1-6; abundance: NA; v_gene: TRBV9; d_gene: NA; CDR3aa: CASSPRPGNSPLHF; CDR3nt: TGTGCCAGCAGCCCCCGCCCGGGTAATTCACCCCTCCACTTT
j_gene: TRBJ2-1; abundance: NA; v_gene: TRBV5-1; d_gene: TRBD2; CDR3aa: CASRSRPGLAGRSSYNEQFF; CDR3nt: TGCGCCAGCAGGTCAAGACCGGGACTAGCGGGGCGAAGCTCCTACAATGAGCAGTTCTTC
j_gene: TRBJ2-1; abundance: NA; v_gene: TRBV5-4; d_gene: NA; CDR3aa: CASSHANRDQFF; CDR3nt: TGTGCCAGCAGCCATGCAAACAGGGATCAGTTCTTC
j_gene: TRBJ2-7; abundance: NA; v_gene: TRBV5-1; d_gene: TRBD1; CDR3aa: CASSLGDSPLEQYF; CDR3nt: TGCGCCAGCAGCTTGGGGGACAGCCCCCTGGAGCAGTACTTC
j_gene: TRBJ1-1; abundance: NA; v_gene: TRBV10-3; d_gene: TRBD1; CDR3aa: CAISGDRNTEAFF; CDR3nt: TGTGCCATCAGTGGGGACAGAAACACTGAAGCTTTCTTT
j_gene: TRBJ1-4; abundance: NA; v_gene: TRBV10-3; d_gene: NA; CDR3aa: CAISEVSGGPPYF; CDR3nt: TGTGCCATCAGTGAAGTCAGCGGGGGACCGCCGTATTTT
j_gene: TRBJ1-4; abundance: NA; v_gene: TRBV6-6; d_gene: NA; CDR3aa: CASSYSVEEGLFF; CDR3nt: TGTGCCAGCAGTTACTCGGTCGAGGAGGGGCTGTTTTTT
j_gene: TRBJ1-1; abundance: NA; v_gene: TRBV5-4; d_gene: TRBD1; CDR3aa: CASSLYRGGGEGEAFF; CDR3nt: TGTGCCAGCAGCCTGTACAGGGGGGGCGGGGAAGGTGAAGCTTTCTTT
j_gene: TRBJ1-2; abundance: NA; v_gene: TRBV6-6; d_gene: TRBD1; CDR3aa: CASRNGQGTYGYTF; CDR3nt: TGTGCCAGCAGGAATGGACAGGGTACCTATGGCTACACCTTC
j_gene: TRBJ2-3; abundance: NA; v_gene: TRBV6-4; d_gene: NA; CDR3aa: CASSDSASGTDTQYF; CDR3nt: TGTGCCAGCAGTGACTCGGCTAGCGGCACAGATACGCAGTATTTT
j_gene: TRBJ2-2; abundance: NA; v_gene: TRBV30; d_gene: NA; CDR3aa: CAWREGPLVGELFF; CDR3nt: TGTGCCTGGAGGGAGGGACCTCTCGTCGGGGAGCTGTTTTTT
j_gene: TRBJ1-5; abundance: NA; v_gene: TRBV7-3; d_gene: NA; CDR3aa: CASSPQGNQPQHF; CDR3nt: TGTGCCAGCAGCCCACAGGGTAATCAGCCCCAGCATTTT
j_gene: TRBJ2-1; abundance: NA; v_gene: TRBV28; d_gene: NA; CDR3aa: CASSNGGPYNEQFF; CDR3nt: TGTGCCAGCAGTAACGGGGGGCCCTACAATGAGCAGTTCTTC
j_gene: TRBJ1-1; abundance: NA; v_gene: TRBV19; d_gene: TRBD1; CDR3aa: CASSIPGTGNTEAFF; CDR3nt: TGTGCCAGTAGTATTCCCGGGACAGGGAACACTGAAGCTTTCTTT
j_gene: TRBJ2-6; abundance: NA; v_gene: TRBV7-3; d_gene: NA; CDR3aa: CASSPGGKDNVLTF; CDR3nt: TGTGCCAGCAGCCCCGGGGGTAAAGACAACGTCCTGACTTTC
j_gene: TRBJ1-5; abundance: NA; v_gene: TRBV27; d_gene: NA; CDR3aa: CASSLSPHSNQPQHF; CDR3nt: TGTGCCAGCAGTTTATCTCCCCATAGCAATCAGCCCCAGCATTTT
j_gene: TRBJ2-5; abundance: NA; v_gene: TRBV5-1; d_gene: TRBD2; CDR3aa: CASLTRGVAGETQYF; CDR3nt: TGCGCCAGCCTAACTCGGGGGGTCGCGGGGGAGACCCAGTACTTC
j_gene: TRBJ1-4; abundance: NA; v_gene: TRBV7-9; d_gene: TRBD1; CDR3aa: CASSTTGLVEKLFF; CDR3nt: TGTGCCAGCAGCACGACAGGGTTGGTTGAAAAACTGTTTTTT
j_gene: TRBJ2-3; abundance: NA; v_gene: TRBV2; d_gene: TRBD1; CDR3aa: CASRARTGAEDTQYF; CDR3nt: TGTGCCAGCAGAGCCCGGACAGGGGCGGAAGATACGCAGTATTTT
j_gene: TRBJ2-3; abundance: NA; v_gene: TRBV5-4; d_gene: NA; CDR3aa: CASSPTAADTQYF; CDR3nt: TGTGCCAGCAGCCCTACAGCAGCAGATACGCAGTATTTT
j_gene: TRBJ2-7; abundance: few; v_gene: TRBV5-1; d_gene: TRBD1; CDR3aa: CASSLGQGGYEQYF; CDR3nt: TGCGCCAGCAGCTTGGGACAGGGGGGCTACGAGCAGTACTTC
j_gene: TRBJ1-4; abundance: NA; v_gene: TRBV2; d_gene: TRBD1; CDR3aa: CASSRRTGRWEKLFF; CDR3nt: TGTGCCAGCAGTAGAAGGACAGGGAGGTGGGAAAAACTGTTTTTT
j_gene: TRBJ2-1; abundance: NA; v_gene: TRBV14; d_gene: TRBD2; CDR3aa: CASSQILAGGYYNEQFF; CDR3nt: TGTGCCAGCAGCCAAATATTAGCGGGGGGCTACTACAATGAGCAGTTCTTC
j_gene: TRBJ1-1; abundance: once; v_gene: TRBV6-1; d_gene: NA; CDR3aa: CASRESNTEAFF; CDR3nt: TGTGCCAGCCGAGAATCGAACACTGAAGCTTTCTTT
j_gene: TRBJ2-1; abundance: NA; v_gene: TRBV5-4; d_gene: TRBD1; CDR3aa: CASSLGYTGGTAQFF; CDR3nt: TGTGCCAGCAGCTTGGGCTATACAGGGGGCACTGCGCAGTTCTTC
j_gene: TRBJ1-1; abundance: NA; v_gene: TRBV5-1; d_gene: TRBD1; CDR3aa: CASSAPDRGTEAFF; CDR3nt: TGCGCCAGCAGCGCCCCCGACAGGGGCACTGAAGCTTTCTTT
j_gene: TRBJ1-3; abundance: NA; v_gene: TRBV5-1; d_gene: TRBD1; CDR3aa: CASSPKTGISGNTIYF; CDR3nt: TGCGCCAGCAGCCCCAAGACAGGGATCTCTGGAAACACCATATATTTT
j_gene: TRBJ2-3; abundance: once; v_gene: TRBV27; d_gene: TRBD2; CDR3aa: CASSLGLAGSTDTQYF; CDR3nt: TGTGCCAGCAGTTTAGGCCTAGCGGGAAGCACAGATACGCAGTATTTT
j_gene: TRBJ1-2; abundance: once; v_gene: TRBV19; d_gene: NA; CDR3aa: CASTAGGTEYGYTF; CDR3nt: TGTGCCAGTACCGCCGGGGGGACGGAGTATGGCTACACCTTC
j_gene: TRBJ2-1; abundance: NA; v_gene: TRBV4-1; d_gene: NA; CDR3aa: CASSQDRLTDNEQFF; CDR3nt: TGCGCCAGCAGCCAAGATCGACTAACTGACAATGAGCAGTTCTTC
j_gene: TRBJ1-1; abundance: NA; v_gene: TRBV11-3; d_gene: TRBD1; CDR3aa: CASSFKFSLSGTGGTEAFF; CDR3nt: TGTGCCAGCAGCTTCAAATTTTCCCTCTCCGGGACAGGGGGCACTGAAGCTTTCTTT
j_gene: TRBJ1-2; abundance: NA; v_gene: TRBV6-6; d_gene: NA; CDR3aa: CASSPRDIYGYTF; CDR3nt: TGTGCCAGCAGTCCCCGGGACATCTATGGCTACACCTTC
j_gene: TRBJ1-5; abundance: NA; v_gene: TRBV10-2; d_gene: NA; CDR3aa: CASSEAGQWPQHF; CDR3nt: TGCGCCAGCAGTGAGGCGGGGCAATGGCCCCAGCATTTT
j_gene: TRBJ2-7; abundance: NA; v_gene: TRBV4-1; d_gene: TRBD1; CDR3aa: CASSQDDRAYEQYF; CDR3nt: TGCGCCAGCAGCCAAGATGACAGGGCCTACGAGCAGTACTTC
j_gene: TRBJ2-1; abundance: NA; v_gene: TRBV18; d_gene: TRBD1; CDR3aa: CASSRDRGNEQFF; CDR3nt: TGTGCCAGCTCACGGGACAGGGGAAATGAGCAGTTCTTC
j_gene: TRBJ1-3; abundance: few; v_gene: TRBV10-2; d_gene: TRBD1; CDR3aa: CASSEAGGGNTIYF; CDR3nt: TGCGCCAGCAGTGAGGCAGGGGGTGGAAACACCATATATTTT
j_gene: TRBJ1-3; abundance: few; v_gene: TRBV4-2; d_gene: NA; CDR3aa: CASSQGQGLGNTIYF; CDR3nt: TGTGCCAGCAGCCAAGGGCAGGGTCTTGGAAACACCATATATTTT
j_gene: TRBJ2-1; abundance: NA; v_gene: TRBV7-2; d_gene: TRBD2; CDR3aa: CASSQIAGVYNEQFF; CDR3nt: TGTGCCAGCAGCCAGATAGCGGGGGTCTACAATGAGCAGTTCTTC
j_gene: TRBJ2-7; abundance: NA; v_gene: TRBV5-5; d_gene: TRBD1; CDR3aa: CASSLIGTEDYEQYF; CDR3nt: TGTGCCAGCAGCTTGATCGGGACAGAAGACTACGAGCAGTACTTC
j_gene: TRBJ2-7; abundance: NA; v_gene: TRBV5-4; d_gene: TRBD2; CDR3aa: CASSTGTSGSYIYEQYF; CDR3nt: TGTGCCAGCAGCACAGGGACTAGCGGGAGTTATATATACGAGCAGTACTTC
j_gene: TRBJ2-5; abundance: NA; v_gene: TRBV5-1; d_gene: NA; CDR3aa: CASSTGTGTIGETQYF; CDR3nt: TGCGCCAGCAGCACGGGTACCGGGACAATCGGGGAGACCCAGTACTTC
j_gene: TRBJ2-7; abundance: NA; v_gene: TRBV5-5; d_gene: NA; CDR3aa: CASSTTGVPYEQYF; CDR3nt: TGTGCCAGCAGCACTACAGGTGTTCCCTACGAGCAGTACTTC
j_gene: TRBJ2-3; abundance: NA; v_gene: TRBV4-2; d_gene: NA; CDR3aa: CASSQEGARGPTDTQYF; CDR3nt: TGTGCCAGCAGCCAAGAGGGAGCCCGCGGGCCCACAGATACGCAGTATTTT
j_gene: TRBJ2-7; abundance: NA; v_gene: TRBV7-9; d_gene: TRBD1; CDR3aa: CASSLIQGLAREQYF; CDR3nt: TGTGCCAGCAGCTTAATACAGGGGCTCGCTAGAGAGCAGTACTTC
j_gene: TRBJ2-7; abundance: NA; v_gene: TRBV27; d_gene: TRBD1; CDR3aa: CASSSRGREQYF; CDR3nt: TGTGCCAGCAGTTCCAGGGGGCGCGAGCAGTACTTC